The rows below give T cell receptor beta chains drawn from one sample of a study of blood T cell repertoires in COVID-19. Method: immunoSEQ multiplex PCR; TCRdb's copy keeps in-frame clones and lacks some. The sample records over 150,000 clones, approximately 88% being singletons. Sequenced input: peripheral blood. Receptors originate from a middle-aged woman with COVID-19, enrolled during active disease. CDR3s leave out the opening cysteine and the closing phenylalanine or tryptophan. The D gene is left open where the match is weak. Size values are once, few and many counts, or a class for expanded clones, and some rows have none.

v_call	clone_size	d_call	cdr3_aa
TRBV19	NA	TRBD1	ASTAGNRGQGSPLH
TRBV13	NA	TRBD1	ASSFRDRVYEQY
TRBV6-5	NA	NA	ASSPRAGALYGYT
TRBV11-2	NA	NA	ASSLQGGNEQF
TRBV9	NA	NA	ASSVDIAEGRNTEAF
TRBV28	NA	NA	ASSPPGEVGEAF
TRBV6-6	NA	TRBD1	ASSYGQGNYGYT
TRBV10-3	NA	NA	AISEMDRTYNSPLH
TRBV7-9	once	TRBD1	ASSFQGAPGNTIY
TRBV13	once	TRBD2	ASSRGSGTSGDEQY
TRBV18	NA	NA	ASSSGLRGTDTQY
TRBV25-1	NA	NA	ASSDSVGVGETQY
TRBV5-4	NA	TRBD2	ASSLPGLGTSTQY
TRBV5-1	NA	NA	ASRVKGGTTEAF
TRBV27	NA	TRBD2	ASWKRVAGVGTGELF
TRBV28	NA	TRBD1	ASSFQGQGGETQY
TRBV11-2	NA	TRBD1	ASSRLGQGANTGELF
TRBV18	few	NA	ASSPRQGMGQPQH
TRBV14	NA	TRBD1	ASSRQGTSNTEAF
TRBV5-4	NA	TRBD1	ASSYTGGTEAF
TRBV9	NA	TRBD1	ASSVGVTGEGYT
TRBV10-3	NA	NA	ATRGGLASNEKLF
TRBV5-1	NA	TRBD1	ASSLAPPGQEAHQPQH
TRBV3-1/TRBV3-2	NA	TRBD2	PKPGTHGVSGTLYEQY
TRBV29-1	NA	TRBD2	SVEVASGDLRSTDTQY
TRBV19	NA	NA	ALQSGEGVTSGANVLT
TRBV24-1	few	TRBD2	ATSDRAGAGEQF
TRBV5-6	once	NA	ASHERGSGANVLT
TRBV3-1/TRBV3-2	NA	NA	ASSQVAGQTEAF
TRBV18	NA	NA	ASSDSVNVDGYT
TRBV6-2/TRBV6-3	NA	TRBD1	ASSYTGTGDEKLF
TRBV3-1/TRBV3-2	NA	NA	ASSHQTNRNSPLH
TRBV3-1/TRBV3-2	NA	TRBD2	ASSQERLAGMNEQF
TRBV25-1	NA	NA	ASSVTRDSEAF
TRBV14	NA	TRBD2	ASQKRETGEQF
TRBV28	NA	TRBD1	ASSYLTGIALYNEQF
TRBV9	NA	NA	ASSVAQQNTEAF
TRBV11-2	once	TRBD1	ASSTGAGNTIY
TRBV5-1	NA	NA	ATHPGVGSTDTQY
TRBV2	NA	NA	ASSEDSNYNSPLH
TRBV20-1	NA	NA	SASFTALLF
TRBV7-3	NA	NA	ASGESTDTQY
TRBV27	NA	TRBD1	ASSSLLGTGTTEAF
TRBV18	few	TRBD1	ASSYDRGQGAYEQY
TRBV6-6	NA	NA	ASSPQLATNEKLF
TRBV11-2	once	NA	ASSPRGSNQPQH
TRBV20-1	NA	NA	SARVRVEAF
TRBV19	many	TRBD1	ASSLGQGSGYT
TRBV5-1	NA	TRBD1	ASSRGQASYNEQF
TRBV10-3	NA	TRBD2	AIRDETGTRTYEQY
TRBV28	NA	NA	ASSFHRGSGGNSPLH
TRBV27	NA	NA	ASSLPDGFYNEQF
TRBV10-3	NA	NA	AIRDSLSNQPQH
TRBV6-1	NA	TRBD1	ASSDRGQGNGFGYT
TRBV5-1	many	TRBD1	ASREPQGAGGELF
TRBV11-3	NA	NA	ASSIGGTRGHNEQF
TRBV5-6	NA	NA	ASSLAGGLTISGNTIY
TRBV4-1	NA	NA	ASSQAQGKNQPQH